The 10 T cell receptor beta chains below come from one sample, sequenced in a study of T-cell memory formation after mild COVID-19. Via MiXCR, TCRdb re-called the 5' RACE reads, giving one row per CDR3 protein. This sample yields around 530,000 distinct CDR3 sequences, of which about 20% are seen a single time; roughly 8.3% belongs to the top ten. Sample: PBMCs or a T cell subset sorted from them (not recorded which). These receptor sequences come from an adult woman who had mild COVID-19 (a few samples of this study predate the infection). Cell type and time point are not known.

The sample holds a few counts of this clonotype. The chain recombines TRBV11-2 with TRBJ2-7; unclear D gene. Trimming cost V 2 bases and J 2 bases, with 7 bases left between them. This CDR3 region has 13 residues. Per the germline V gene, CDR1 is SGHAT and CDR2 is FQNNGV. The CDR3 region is CASSLTRPYEQYF. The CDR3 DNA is TGTGCCAGCAGCTTAACCAGACCCTACGAGCAGTACTTC.

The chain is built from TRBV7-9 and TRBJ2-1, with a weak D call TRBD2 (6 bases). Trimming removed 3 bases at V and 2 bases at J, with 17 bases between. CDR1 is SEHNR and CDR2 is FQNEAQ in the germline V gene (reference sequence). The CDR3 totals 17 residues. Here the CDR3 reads CASSLGLALMAYNEQFF. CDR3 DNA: TGTGCCAGCAGCTTGGGGCTAGCGCTCATGGCCTACAATGAGCAGTTCTTC.

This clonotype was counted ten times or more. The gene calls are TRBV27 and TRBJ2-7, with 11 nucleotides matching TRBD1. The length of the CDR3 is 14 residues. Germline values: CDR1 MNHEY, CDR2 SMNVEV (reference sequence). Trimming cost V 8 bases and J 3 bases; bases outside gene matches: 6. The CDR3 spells CASLLGTGGYEQYF. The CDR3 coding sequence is TGTGCCAGCCTCCTGGGGACAGGGGGCTACGAGCAGTACTTC.

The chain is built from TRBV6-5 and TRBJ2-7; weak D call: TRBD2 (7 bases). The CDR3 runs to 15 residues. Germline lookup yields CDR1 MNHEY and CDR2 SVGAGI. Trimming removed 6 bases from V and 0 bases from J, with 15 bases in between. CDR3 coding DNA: TGTGCCAGCAGAATCCCGGGGGGCAGCTCCTACGAGCAGTACTTC. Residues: CASRIPGGSSYEQYF.

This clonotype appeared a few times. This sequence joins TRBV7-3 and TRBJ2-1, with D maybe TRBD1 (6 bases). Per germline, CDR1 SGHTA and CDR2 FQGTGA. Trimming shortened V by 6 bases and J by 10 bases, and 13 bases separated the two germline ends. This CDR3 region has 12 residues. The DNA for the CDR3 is TGTGCCAGCAGGACGGACACAGGGGAGCAGTTCTTC. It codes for CASRTDTGEQFF.

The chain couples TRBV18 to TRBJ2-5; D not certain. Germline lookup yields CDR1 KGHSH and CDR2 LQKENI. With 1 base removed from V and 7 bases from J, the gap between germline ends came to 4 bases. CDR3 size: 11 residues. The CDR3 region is CASSPLGTQYF. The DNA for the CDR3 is TGTGCCAGCTCACCACTAGGGACCCAGTACTTC.

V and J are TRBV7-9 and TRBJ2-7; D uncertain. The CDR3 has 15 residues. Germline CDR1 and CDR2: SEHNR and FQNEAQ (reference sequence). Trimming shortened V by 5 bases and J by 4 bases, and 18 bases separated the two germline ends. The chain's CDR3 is CASSPIGSNKYEQYF. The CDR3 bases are TGTGCCAGCAGCCCAATCGGCAGTAACAAATACGAGCAGTACTTC.

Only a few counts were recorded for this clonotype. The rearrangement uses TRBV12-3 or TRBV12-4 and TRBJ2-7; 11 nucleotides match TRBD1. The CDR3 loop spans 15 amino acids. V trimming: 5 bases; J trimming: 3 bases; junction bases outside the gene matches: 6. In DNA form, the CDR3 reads TGTGCCAGCAGTAATCAGGGACAGGGGGACTACGAGCAGTACTTC. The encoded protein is CASSNQGQGDYEQYF.

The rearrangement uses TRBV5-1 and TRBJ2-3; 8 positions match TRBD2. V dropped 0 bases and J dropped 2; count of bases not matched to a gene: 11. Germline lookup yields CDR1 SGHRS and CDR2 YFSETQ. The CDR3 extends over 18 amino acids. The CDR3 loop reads CASSLDGLAITFTDTQYF. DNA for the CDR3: TGCGCCAGCAGCTTGGATGGACTAGCTATTACGTTCACAGATACGCAGTATTTT.

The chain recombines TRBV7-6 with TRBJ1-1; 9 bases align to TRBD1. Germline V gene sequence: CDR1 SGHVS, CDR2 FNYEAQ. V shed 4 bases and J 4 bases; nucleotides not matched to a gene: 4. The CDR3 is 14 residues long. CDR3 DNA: TGTGCCAGCAGCTCAAAGACAGGGGGCACTGAAGCTTTCTTT. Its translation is CASSSKTGGTEAFF.